The clone carrying this T cell receptor beta chain was detected only once. Its antigen is undetermined. The protocol was immunoSEQ multiplex PCR, while the TCRdb copy is restricted to in-frame clones and leaves out a portion. The sample consists of 2.5 million or so clones, approximately 94% of them appearing once. Everyone who donated was a Caucasian adult who lived in Nashville, Tennessee. From CD4+ cells came CD45RA+ naive and CD45RA-negative memory subsets. These data are taken from a study of shared clonotypes between healthy human individuals. Study-level points and caveats: Four donors shared around 5.1% of their naive CD4 clonotypes. The study drew on few donors, limiting represented genetic and exposure-history diversity.

The V gene lost 2 bases and the J gene lost 5 bases, with 13 bases spanning the gap. Per the germline V gene, CDR1 is GTSNPN and CDR2 is SVGIG (reference sequence). This CDR3 comprises 13 residues. Material: naive CD4+ T cells sorted from blood. Subset specified: CD45RA+ positively selected. The chain recombines TRBV30 with TRBJ2-7, with a tentative D call TRBD1 (6 bases). The sequence was collected from a man younger than 30 in good health. The CDR3 sequence is CAWSNRAPHEQYF. CDR3 DNA: TGTGCCTGGAGTAACAGGGCCCCCCACGAGCAGTACTTC.